This T cell receptor beta chain was sequenced during a study of PD-1 blockade in classical Hodgkin lymphoma (dated by TCRdb to the early 2020s). As for the study more broadly: Nivolumab dosing was 3 mg/kg intravenously every 2 weeks, continuing until either disease progression or unacceptable toxicity. A peripheral blood immune signature of response to PD-1 blockade in classical Hodgkin lymphoma was defined using TCR beta sequencing and CyTOF.

This specimen's time point label, interpreted: cycle 2 day 1 (C2D1) of nivolumab. All trial patients had relapsed after autologous stem cell transplantation, with cohorts A, B and C differing in prior brentuximab vedotin exposure. A total of over 50 patients with relapsed/refractory classical Hodgkin lymphoma made up the trial cohort, and each patient's best overall response was complete response, partial response or progressive disease. In the multi-cohort phase II CheckMate 205 trial, trial patients received single-agent nivolumab. An independent review committee assessed best overall response by applying the 2007 International Working Group response criteria. Trial PBMCs were collected just before the start of nivolumab (C1D1) and during therapy at cycle 2 day 1 and cycle 4 day 1. Peripheral blood was collected in 8 mL Vacutainer Cell Preparation Tubes, from which PBMCs were isolated by centrifugation and then cryopreserved.

V trim: 2 bases; J trim: 10 bases; unmatched bases: 8. The CDR3 runs 14 residues from the cysteine to the phenylalanine. Only the CDR3 DNA stays, 42 bases, in frame from base 1. The germline V gene gives CDR1 as SGHTA and CDR2 as FQGTGA. A note on this clone: The specificity of this receptor is unknown. No base-level quality is on record; no much larger clone is a single base apart.

The Qiagen DNeasy kit was used to extract genomic DNA both from unsorted PBMCs and from the negatively selected CD4+ and CD8+ fractions. Using primers that anneal to V and J segments, immunoSEQ multiplex PCR amplified the TCR beta CDR3 regions. A synthetic immune receptor repertoire was used to minimize amplification bias, and any residual bias was removed computationally once sequencing was done. The paper's processing steps were these. Custom Python scripts were used to quantify repertoire diversity as the Shannon entropy index. Unsorted, CD4+ and CD8+ repertoires were analyzed separately, except in combined analyses where CD4+ and CD8+ sequences were merged in silico. A clone was considered expanded if an increase in frequency of at least 2-fold after treatment relative to C1D1 was found, and a pseudocount of 0.5 was applied to clones undetected at baseline. Singleton clones were defined as clones with 0 or 1 copy at C1D1, and non-singleton clones were defined as clones with 2 or more copies. Clones expanded in unsorted samples were annotated as CD4+, CD8+ or unknown by matching protein sequences in sorted samples from the same patient. Wilcoxon tests were applied to paired samples to test diversity changes from C1D1 to C4D1. TCRdb re-hosts the immuneACCESS table, in-frame sequences only. Its copies lack some clones; in the studies checked, an unresolved V gene accounts for under half of them, and the cause for the rest is not known. The V and J calls and the clone size are those of that table, but D and trimming were determined from the DNA. Across this sample there are more than 50,000 clones, with about 70% seen only once. Together, the top ten hold approximately 8.4% of the sample.

What the authors observed across the whole study: Baseline diversity similar to that of newly diagnosed patients was observed in trial patients achieving complete response, whereas significantly lower diversity was observed in partial responders and progressors. Lower diversity was seen in patients whose nivolumab began less than 1 year after ASCT, and these patients were left out of later analyses so that immune reconstitution would not confound the results. A significant rise by C4D1 was seen in CD4+ but not CD8+ TCR diversity (p=0.0027 vs p=0.16), with the rise being most apparent in complete responders (p=0.02). The study covered only a single clinical trial cohort, and the causes of the repertoire differences, possibly disease activity or prior therapy, were still not defined. Baseline TCR diversity was reported as lower in newly diagnosed patients than in healthy donors, and lower still in relapsed/refractory patients.

This specimen consisted of peripheral blood mononuclear cells (PBMCs), obtained before the second cycle of nivolumab. The chain was built from TRBV7-3 and TRBJ2-1; 7 middle bases align to TRBD2. The receptor comes from a human donor with classical Hodgkin lymphoma. The CDR3 region has the sequence CASSLGPTSAEQFF. Read as DNA, the sequence is TGTGCCAGCAGCTTAGGACCCACTAGCGCCGAGCAGTTCTTC. The full variable domain, completed from the reference TRBV7-3 and TRBJ2-1 proteins outside the CDR3, reads GAGVSQTPSNKVTEKGKYVELRCDPISGHTALYWYRQSLGQGPEFLIYFQGTGAADDSGLPNDRFFAVRPEGSVSTLKIQRTERGDSAVYLCASSLGPTSAEQFFGPGTRLTVL.